Listed here are 22 T cell receptor beta chains from one sample, sequenced in a study of control samples from healthy donors and cancer patients. Some clones are missing from TCRdb's copy, which holds only in-frame ones; the method was immunoSEQ multiplex PCR. Altogether approximately 85,000 clones are present, 85% to 90% being singletons, with the ten largest covering roughly 7.2%. The sample taken for sequencing was blood. These receptors all come from a woman aged 55-75 years in good health.

V usage is TRBV10-3 and J usage is TRBJ1-3; unclear D gene. The V and J ends lost 1 base and 0 bases respectively, with 10 bases between them. This CDR3 is 16 amino acids long. CDR1 and CDR2 from the germline V gene are ENHRY and SYGVKD. The CDR3 DNA sequence: TGTGCCATCAGTGAGTGGGTGGGGAACTCTGGAAACACCATATATTTT. Its protein is CAISEWVGNSGNTIYF.

V and J are TRBV29-1 and TRBJ2-7; 10 nucleotides align to TRBD1. Germline V CDR1 and CDR2: SQVTM, ANQGSEA. The CDR3 runs 13 residues. With V trimmed by 5 bases and J by 2 bases, 3 bases remained unmatched. The CDR3 spells CSVRGQGTYEQYF. In nucleotides, the CDR3 is TGCAGCGTTCGGGGACAGGGGACCTACGAGCAGTACTTC.

The chain couples TRBV7-3 to TRBJ2-1, with D hard to call. Looked up from germline, CDR1 is SGHTA and CDR2 is FQGTGA. The CDR3 covers 16 residues. V dropped 3 bases and J dropped 3 bases, with 15 bases sitting between them. This chain's CDR3 is CASSFRTSTDYNEQFF. DNA for the CDR3: TGTGCCAGCAGCTTCCGGACCTCTACAGACTACAATGAGCAGTTCTTC.

The chain recombines TRBV5-4 with TRBJ2-3; TRBD2 agrees at 10 bases. Germline loops: CDR1 SGHNT, CDR2 YYREEE (reference sequence). The CDR3 length is 16 residues. V lost 4 bases and J lost 4; bases outside the gene matches: 9. The CDR3 DNA reads as TGTGCCAGCAGCCGCACGAGCGGGGGGGCCTCAGATACGCAGTATTTT. Residues: CASSRTSGGASDTQYF.

The genes are TRBV29-1 and TRBJ2-6; unclear D gene. The V gene's germline CDR1 is SQVTM and CDR2 ANQGSEA. The CDR3 runs 12 residues. With 4 bases removed from V and 4 bases from J, the gap between germline ends came to 5 bases. The CDR3 DNA reads TGCAGCGTTGTAGCCGGGGCCAACGTCCTGACTTTC. Translation gives CSVVAGANVLTF.

This rearrangement joins TRBV2 to TRBJ2-6, with a weak D call TRBD1 (6 bases). Looked up from germline, CDR1 is SNHLY and CDR2 is FYNNEI. The CDR3 is 16 residues long. Trimming took 7 bases from V and 0 from J, leaving 13 bases between them. DNA of the CDR3: TGTGCCAGCATTAGAGGGGGTCGCTCTGGGGCCAACGTCCTGACTTTC. The encoded protein is CASIRGGRSGANVLTF.

In its sample, this clone was seen a few times. This chain joins TRBV3-1 (or the pseudogene TRBV3-2) and TRBJ1-1, with TRBD1 matching 10 bases. The CDR3 sequence is 15 residues long. Germline V gene lookup returns CDR1 LGHDT and CDR2 YNNKEL (reference sequence). The V and J ends lost 0 bases and 6 bases, in that order; junction bases with no gene match: 4. The CDR3 DNA reads TGTGCCAGCAGCCAAGATTGGACAGGGGGGGCTGAAGCTTTCTTT. Amino acid sequence: CASSQDWTGGAEAFF.

This clone occurred a few times. This chain uses TRBV6-1 with TRBJ1-1; tentative D call: TRBD1 (5 bases). Looked up from germline, CDR1 is MNHNS and CDR2 is SASEGT. V was cut by 3 bases and J by 3 bases, with 11 bases left in between. The CDR3 runs 14 residues. This chain's CDR3 is CASSDNTGYTEAFF. For the CDR3, the DNA is TGTGCCAGCAGTGATAACACAGGTTACACTGAAGCTTTCTTT.

The rearrangement uses TRBV6-5 and TRBJ1-1, with D perhaps TRBD1 (6 bases). The CDR3 is made up of 14 amino acids. Germline loops: CDR1 MNHEY, CDR2 SVGAGI. V gave up 5 bases and J gave up 4 bases, with 14 bases separating them. The CDR3 loop is CASSHRERSTEAFF. The CDR3 nucleotides are TGTGCCAGCAGTCACAGGGAGAGGAGCACTGAAGCTTTCTTT.

J is TRBJ2-4 and V is TRBV11-3; D is uncertain. Germline lookup yields CDR1 SGHNT and CDR2 YENEEA. With 3 bases removed from V and 8 bases from J, the gap between germline ends came to 11 bases. CDR3 length equals 13 residues. The CDR3 sequence: CASSFTVLDIQYF. The CDR3, as DNA: TGTGCCAGCAGCTTTACAGTCTTAGACATTCAGTACTTC.

This clone was seen just once. The chain uses TRBV19 and TRBJ2-1; a possible D gene is TRBD2 (7 bases). There are 18 residues in the CDR3. Trimming removed 3 bases at V and 4 bases at J, with 22 bases between. Germline loops: CDR1 LNHDA, CDR2 SQIVND (reference sequence). This chain's CDR3 is CASSIYSSGGGPYNEQFF. The DNA of the CDR3 is TGTGCCAGTAGTATTTACTCATCTGGGGGGGGGCCGTACAATGAGCAGTTCTTC.

The genes are TRBV3-1 (or the pseudogene TRBV3-2) and TRBJ2-1; D perhaps matches TRBD2 (6 bases). The germline gives CDR1 LGHDT, CDR2 YNNKEL (reference sequence). The V end lost 7 bases, the J end lost 2 bases, and 21 bases lay between the germline ends. This CDR3 has 17 amino acids. CDR3 loop: CASTPRLESPTYNEQFF. DNA of the CDR3: TGTGCCAGCACCCCAAGACTAGAGTCCCCTACCTACAATGAGCAGTTCTTC.

The chain is built from TRBV18 and TRBJ2-6, with D perhaps matching TRBD1 (6 bases). The CDR3 length is 15 residues. Germline V gene data show CDR1 as KGHSH and CDR2 as LQKENI. V lost 5 bases to trimming and J lost 4 bases, with 12 bases between them. CDR3 sequence (DNA): TGTGCCAGCTCAGCAACAGGGACCGGGGCCAACGTCCTGACTTTC. This gives the protein CASSATGTGANVLTF. Full variable domain (remainder filled in from reference TRBV18 and TRBJ2-6): NAGVMQNPRHLVRRRGQEARLRCSPMKGHSHVYWYRQLPEEGLKFMVYLQKENIIDESGMPKERFSAEFPKEGPSILRIQQVVRGDSAAYFCASSATGTGANVLTFGAGSRLTVL.

Concerning this clone: The same CDR3 also results from other DNA sequences found in this sample. The chain links TRBV13 to TRBJ1-2, with D possibly matching TRBD1 (6 bases). Trimming took off 6 bases at V and 8 bases at J, with 19 bases between the two ends. Germline CDR1 reads PRHDT; CDR2 reads FYEKMQ (reference sequence). CDR3 length: 14 amino acids. The CDR3 DNA reads TGTGCCAGCAGGGAAGGGGGTCGGGGGGACGGCTACACCTTC. This gives the protein CASREGGRGDGYTF.

The J gene is TRBJ2-7, the V gene TRBV6-1; 9 bases agree with TRBD2. The CDR3 totals 17 residues. Trimming at V came to 2 bases and at J to 2 bases, leaving 10 bases not matched to a gene. Looked up from germline, CDR1 is MNHNS and CDR2 is SASEGT. CDR3 sequence: CASSEFGAGGLTYEQYF. For the CDR3, the DNA is TGTGCCAGCAGTGAATTTGGAGCGGGGGGCCTAACCTACGAGCAGTACTTC.

The chain combines TRBV11-3 with TRBJ2-5; 7 bases are shared with TRBD1. Germline CDR1 is SGHNT and CDR2 is YENEEA. The CDR3 length is 15 residues. V was clipped by 5 bases and J by 4 bases; unmatched bases: 10. CDR3 coding DNA: TGTGCCAGCAGCCAAGATGGGCAGGGGGTAGAGACCCAGTACTTC. As protein: CASSQDGQGVETQYF.

The chain joins TRBV18 to TRBJ2-7; no definite D call. Trimming took 2 bases from V and 3 from J, leaving 8 bases between them. Germline V lookup: CDR1 KGHSH, CDR2 LQKENI. The CDR3 loop spans 13 amino acids. CDR3 region: CASSPARLYEQYF. In DNA, the CDR3 is TGTGCCAGCTCACCAGCCAGGCTCTACGAGCAGTACTTC.

The V gene is TRBV7-9, the J gene TRBJ1-2, with 8 bases lining up with TRBD1. J gave up 7 bases and V 3 bases, and 4 bases lay outside the gene matches. Germline V gives CDR1 SEHNR, CDR2 FQNEAQ (reference sequence). This CDR3 contains 13 residues. CDR3: CASSFSGGGGYTF. Written as DNA, the CDR3 is TGTGCCAGCAGCTTTTCAGGGGGCGGTGGCTACACCTTC.

The chain combines TRBV27 with TRBJ2-7, with D perhaps TRBD2 (5 bases). Deletions cut 6 bases from V and 3 bases from J, with 15 bases between. There are 14 residues in the CDR3. Germline CDR1 and CDR2: MNHEY and SMNVEV (reference sequence). The DNA for the CDR3 is TGTGCCAGCAGCTTCGGGATCGGGTTCTACGAGCAGTACTTC. Amino acids: CASSFGIGFYEQYF.

The chain combines TRBV7-2 with TRBJ1-1; D not certain. Trimming removed 2 bases from V and 2 bases from J, with 6 bases in between. CDR1 is SGHTA, CDR2 FQGNSA, per germline. This CDR3 is 13 amino acids long. CDR3 residues: CASSLRGNTEAFF. In DNA, the CDR3 is TGTGCCAGCAGCTTACGGGGTAACACTGAAGCTTTCTTT.

The chain carries TRBV30 and TRBJ1-5; D might be TRBD1 (5 bases). The CDR3 loop spans 15 amino acids. In germline, CDR1 is GTSNPN, CDR2 SVGIG (reference sequence). V lost 4 bases to trimming and J lost 0 bases, with 13 bases between them. The CDR3 DNA follows: TGTGCCTGGAAAACAGGACATTATAGCAATCAGCCCCAGCATTTT. It translates to CAWKTGHYSNQPQHF.

This chain joins TRBV19 and TRBJ1-4, with D perhaps TRBD1 (5 bases). Germline loops: CDR1 LNHDA, CDR2 SQIVND (reference sequence). There are 14 residues in the CDR3. Trimming stripped 9 bases from V and 0 bases from J, with 11 bases between. In nucleotides, the CDR3 is TGTGCCAGCAAAAGACAGTCAACTAATGAAAAACTGTTTTTT. Its translation is CASKRQSTNEKLFF.